Sequencing of this T cell receptor beta chain was carried out in a study of cytomegalovirus exposure and HLA in healthy donors. In the case of this clone: No antigen is known for it.

The donors gave bone marrow, and they were healthy. When sampled, the donors appeared nominally healthy, though they likely had unrecorded immune exposures. Points from the study as a whole: Cytomegalovirus-associated status was assigned to around 160 TCR beta chains. A later analysis reported that several of the most significant clusters appeared to be linked to common viral pathogens, among them Epstein-Barr virus.

The ends were cut back, 7 bases at V and 13 bases at J, with 25 bases in the middle. Looked up from germline, CDR1 is LNHDA and CDR2 is SQIVND (reference sequence). The CDR3 loop spans 15 amino acids. This PCR relied on a set of 60 Vbeta primers and 13 Jbeta primers. TCRdb's table, derived via immunoSEQ multiplex PCR, lists solely in-frame clones and lacks some. There are 90,000 to 120,000 clones in the sample; about 80% occur only once, and around 5% lies in the top ten. This TCR came from a woman between 18 and 29 years old in good health and CMV-seropositive. Sequenced material: PBMCs. This chain connects TRBV19 to TRBJ1-4; no clear D. The CDR3, as DNA: TGTGCCAGTACCCACCGGGGAATGGCCCCCACCACACTGTTTTTT. Translation gives CASTHRGMAPTTLFF.